This TCR beta chain was found in a study of graft-versus-host responses after intestinal transplantation. Study at large: Each of the recipients got a multivisceral, liver-intestinal, or isolated intestinal transplant.

Comment on this clone: Its target is unknown.

Only in-frame clones appear in the TCRdb table, and some are missing; sequencing was by immunoSEQ multiplex PCR. Found here are around 120,000 clones, just under 95% of them singletons; the top ten hold over 0.1%. Germline V gene sequence: CDR1 PRHDT, CDR2 FYEKMQ (reference sequence). CDR3 length: 16 amino acids. Trimming removed 5 bases from V and 4 bases from J; junction bases left unmatched: 11. The V gene is TRBV13, the J gene TRBJ2-5; 9 bases match TRBD1. This material consisted of unstimulated CD4+ T cells sorted from spleen or lymph node cells, taken before intestinal transplant. This TCR came from a human donor who received an intestinal transplant. The CDR3 reads CASSQGQGSISETQYF. The CDR3 DNA is TGTGCCAGCAGCCAAGGACAGGGGAGTATATCAGAGACCCAGTACTTC. Full variable domain (remainder filled in from reference TRBV13 and TRBJ2-5): AAGVIQSPRHLIKEKRETATLKCYPIPRHDTVYWYQQGPGQDPQFLISFYEKMQSDKGSIPDRFSAQQFSDYHSELNMSSLELGDSALYFCASSQGQGSISETQYFGPGTRLLVL.